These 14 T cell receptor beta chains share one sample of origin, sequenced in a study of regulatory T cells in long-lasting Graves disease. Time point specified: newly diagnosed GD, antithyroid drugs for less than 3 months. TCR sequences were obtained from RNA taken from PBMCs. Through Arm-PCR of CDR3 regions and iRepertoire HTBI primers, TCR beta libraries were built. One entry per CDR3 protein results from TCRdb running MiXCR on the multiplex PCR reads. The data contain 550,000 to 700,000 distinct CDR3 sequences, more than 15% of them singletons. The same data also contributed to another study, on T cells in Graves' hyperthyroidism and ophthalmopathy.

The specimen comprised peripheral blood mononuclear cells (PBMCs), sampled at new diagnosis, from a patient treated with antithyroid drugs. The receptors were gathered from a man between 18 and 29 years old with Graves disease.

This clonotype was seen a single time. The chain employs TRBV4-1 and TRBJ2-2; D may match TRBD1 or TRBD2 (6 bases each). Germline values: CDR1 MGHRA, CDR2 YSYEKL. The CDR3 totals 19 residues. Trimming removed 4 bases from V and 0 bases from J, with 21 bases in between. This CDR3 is CASSPRGSGGISNTGELFF. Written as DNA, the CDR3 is TGCGCCAGCAGCCCCAGGGGATCTGGCGGGATATCGAACACCGGGGAGCTGTTTTTT.

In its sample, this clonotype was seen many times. CDR3: CSARPPGGRSSEQYF. The CDR3 DNA reads as TGCAGTGCTAGACCCCCAGGCGGGAGGAGTTCCGAGCAGTACTTC. The chain joins TRBV20-1 to TRBJ2-7, with 8 bases identical to TRBD2. The CDR3 consists of 15 residues. Germline CDR1 and CDR2: DFQATT and SNEGSKA (reference sequence). V was pared by 2 bases and J by 6 bases, with 12 bases of the junction left unmatched.

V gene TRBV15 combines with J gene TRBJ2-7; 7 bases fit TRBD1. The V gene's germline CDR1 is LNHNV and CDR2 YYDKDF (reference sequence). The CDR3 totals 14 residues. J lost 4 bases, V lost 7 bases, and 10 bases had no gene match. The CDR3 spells CATKTDRNVYEQYF. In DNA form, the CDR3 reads TGTGCCACCAAGACGGACAGGAACGTATACGAGCAGTACTTC.

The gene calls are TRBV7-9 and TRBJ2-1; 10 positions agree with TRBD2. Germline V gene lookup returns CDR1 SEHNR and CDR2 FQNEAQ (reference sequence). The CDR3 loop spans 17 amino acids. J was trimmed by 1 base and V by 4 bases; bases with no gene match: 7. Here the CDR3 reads CASSSLGLADSYNEQFF. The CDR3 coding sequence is TGTGCCAGCAGCTCCCTCGGACTAGCGGATTCCTACAATGAGCAGTTCTTC.

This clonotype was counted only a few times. The CDR3 nucleotides are TGCGCCAGCAGCCCCGAGGCAGGGAGGACCGGGGAGCTGTTTTTT. Translating it yields CASSPEAGRTGELFF. The chain joins TRBV5-1 to TRBJ2-2, with D possibly TRBD2 on 6 matching bases. The CDR3 contains 15 residues. CDR1 and CDR2 from the germline V gene are SGHRS and YFSETQ. V was cut by 4 bases and J by 5 bases, with 15 bases left in between. The full variable domain, completed using reference TRBV5-1 and TRBJ2-2, is KAGVTQTPRYLIKTRGQQVTLSCSPISGHRSVSWYQQTPGQGLQFLFEYFSETQRNKGNFPGRFSGRQFSNSRSEMNVSTLELGDSALYLCASSPEAGRTGELFFGEGSRLTVL.

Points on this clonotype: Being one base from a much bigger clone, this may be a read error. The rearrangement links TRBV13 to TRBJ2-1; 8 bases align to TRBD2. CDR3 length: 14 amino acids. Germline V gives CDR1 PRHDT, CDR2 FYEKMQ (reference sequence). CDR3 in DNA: TGTACCAGCCAGAGGCTAGCGGGCTACAATGAGCAGTTCTTC. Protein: CTSQRLAGYNEQFF.

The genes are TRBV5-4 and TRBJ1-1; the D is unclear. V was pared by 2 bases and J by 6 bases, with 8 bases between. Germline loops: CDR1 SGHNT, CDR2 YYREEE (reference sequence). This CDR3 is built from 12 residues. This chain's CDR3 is CASSFRAAEAFF. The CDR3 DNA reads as TGTGCCAGCAGCTTTCGGGCAGCTGAAGCTTTCTTT.

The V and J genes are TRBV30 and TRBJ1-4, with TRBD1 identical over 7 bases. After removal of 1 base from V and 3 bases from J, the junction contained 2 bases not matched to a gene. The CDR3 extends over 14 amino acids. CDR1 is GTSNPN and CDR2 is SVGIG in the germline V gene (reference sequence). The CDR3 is CAWSGGGSNEKLFF. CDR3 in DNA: TGTGCCTGGAGTGGAGGGGGCTCTAATGAAAAACTGTTTTTT.

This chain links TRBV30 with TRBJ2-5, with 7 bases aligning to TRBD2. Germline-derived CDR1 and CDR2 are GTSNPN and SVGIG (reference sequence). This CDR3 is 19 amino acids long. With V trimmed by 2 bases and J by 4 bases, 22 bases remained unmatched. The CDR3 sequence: CAWSSSRFLRGSGRETQYF. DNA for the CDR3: TGTGCCTGGAGTTCTAGCCGTTTCTTGCGCGGGAGCGGTAGAGAGACCCAGTACTTC.

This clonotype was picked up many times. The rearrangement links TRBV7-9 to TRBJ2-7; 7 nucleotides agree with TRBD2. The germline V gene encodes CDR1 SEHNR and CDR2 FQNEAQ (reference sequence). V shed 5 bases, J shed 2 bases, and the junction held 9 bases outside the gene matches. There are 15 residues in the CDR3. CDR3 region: CASSPPGRRPYEQYF. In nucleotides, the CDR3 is TGTGCCAGCAGCCCCCCCGGGAGGCGTCCCTACGAGCAGTACTTC.

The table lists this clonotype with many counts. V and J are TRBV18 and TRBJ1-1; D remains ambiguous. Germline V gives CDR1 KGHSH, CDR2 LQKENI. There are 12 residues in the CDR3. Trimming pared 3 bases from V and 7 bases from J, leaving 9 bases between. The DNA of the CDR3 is TGTGCCAGCTCACCCCAACAGTATGAAGCTTTCTTT. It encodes CASSPQQYEAFF.

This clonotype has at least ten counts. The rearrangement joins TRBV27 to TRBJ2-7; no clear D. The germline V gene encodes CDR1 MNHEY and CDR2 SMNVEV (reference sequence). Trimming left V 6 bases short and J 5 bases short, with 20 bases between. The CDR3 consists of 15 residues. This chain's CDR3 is CASSHIDTWANEQYF. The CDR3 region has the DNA TGTGCCAGCAGCCATATCGACACTTGGGCGAACGAGCAGTACTTC.

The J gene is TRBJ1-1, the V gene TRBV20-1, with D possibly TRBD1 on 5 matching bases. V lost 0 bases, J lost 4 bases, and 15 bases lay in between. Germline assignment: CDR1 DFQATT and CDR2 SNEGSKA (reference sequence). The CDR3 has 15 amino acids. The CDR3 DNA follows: TGCAGTGCTAGAGATTCAGGGACTACGGGCACTGAAGCTTTCTTT. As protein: CSARDSGTTGTEAFF.

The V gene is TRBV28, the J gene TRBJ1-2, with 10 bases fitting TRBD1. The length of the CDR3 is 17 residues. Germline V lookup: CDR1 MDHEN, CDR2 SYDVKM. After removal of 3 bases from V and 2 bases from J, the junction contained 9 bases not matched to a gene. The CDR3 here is CASSFETGGRLNYGYTF. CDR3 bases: TGTGCCAGCAGTTTCGAGACAGGGGGCAGACTAAACTATGGCTACACCTTC.